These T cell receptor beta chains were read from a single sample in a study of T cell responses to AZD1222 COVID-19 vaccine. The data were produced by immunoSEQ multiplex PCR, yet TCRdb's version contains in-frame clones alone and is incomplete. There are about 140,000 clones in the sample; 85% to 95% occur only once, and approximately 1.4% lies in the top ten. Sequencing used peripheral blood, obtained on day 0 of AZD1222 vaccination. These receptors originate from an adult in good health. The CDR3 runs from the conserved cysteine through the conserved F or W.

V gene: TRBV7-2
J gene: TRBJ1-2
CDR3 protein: CASSLLGQDYGYTF

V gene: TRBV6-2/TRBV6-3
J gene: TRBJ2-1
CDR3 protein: CASSYRFVGRSRYNEQFF

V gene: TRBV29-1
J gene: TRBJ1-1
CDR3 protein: CSVRQGLNTEAFF

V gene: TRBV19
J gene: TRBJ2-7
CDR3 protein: CASSMSPDTYEQYF

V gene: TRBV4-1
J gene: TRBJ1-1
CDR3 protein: CASSQVLFRGTEAFF

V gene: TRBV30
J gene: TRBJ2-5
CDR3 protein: CAWSLAGGQETQYF

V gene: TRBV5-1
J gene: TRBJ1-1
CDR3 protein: CASSLASGRNTEAFF

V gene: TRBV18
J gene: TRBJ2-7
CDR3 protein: CASSLGASGYEQYF

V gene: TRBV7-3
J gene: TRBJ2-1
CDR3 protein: CASSSNRGGDEQFF

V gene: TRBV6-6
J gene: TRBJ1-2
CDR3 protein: CASTHLESGYGYTF

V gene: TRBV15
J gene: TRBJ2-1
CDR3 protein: CATSAHRSNRGGNEQFF

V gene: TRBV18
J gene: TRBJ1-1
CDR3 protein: CASSLGTGGNTEAFF

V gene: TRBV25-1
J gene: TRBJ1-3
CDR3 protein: CASSETSPGTIYF

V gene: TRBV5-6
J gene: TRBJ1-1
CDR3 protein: CASSIRGINAEAFF

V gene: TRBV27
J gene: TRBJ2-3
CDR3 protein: CATRTGKDGGTDTQYF

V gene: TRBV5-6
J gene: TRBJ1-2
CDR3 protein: CASSPATVMGGYTF

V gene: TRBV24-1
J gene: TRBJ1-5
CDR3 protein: CATRRQGRGNQPQHF

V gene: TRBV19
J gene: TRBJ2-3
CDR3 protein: CANGRIAGGTSTDTQYF

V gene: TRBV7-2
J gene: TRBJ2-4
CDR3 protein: CASSPRGPEAQYF

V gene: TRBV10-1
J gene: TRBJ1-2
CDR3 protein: CASKAGGYGYTF

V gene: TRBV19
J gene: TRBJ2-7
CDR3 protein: CASSPGTASGSRYEQYF

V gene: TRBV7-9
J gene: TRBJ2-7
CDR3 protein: CAGDGGPGEQYF

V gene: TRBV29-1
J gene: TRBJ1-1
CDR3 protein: CSVEGRANTEAFF

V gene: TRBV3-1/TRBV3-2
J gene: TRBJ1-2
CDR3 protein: CASSQVSTAGYTF

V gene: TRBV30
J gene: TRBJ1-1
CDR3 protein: CAWSVHDGSEAFF

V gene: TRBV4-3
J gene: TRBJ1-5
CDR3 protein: CASSQGTVSNQPQHF

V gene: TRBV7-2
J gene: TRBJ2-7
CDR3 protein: CASIDNDYEQYF

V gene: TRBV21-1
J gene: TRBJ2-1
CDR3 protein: CASSKERVAGESANEQFF

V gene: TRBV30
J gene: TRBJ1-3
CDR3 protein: CAWRVRSYSGNTIYF

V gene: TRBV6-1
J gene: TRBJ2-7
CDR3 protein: CASSEGQGRISYEQYF

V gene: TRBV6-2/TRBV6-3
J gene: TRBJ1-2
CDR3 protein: CASRYRLGVEPTNYGYTF

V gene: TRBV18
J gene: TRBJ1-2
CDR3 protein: CASSPGQGRSYGYTF

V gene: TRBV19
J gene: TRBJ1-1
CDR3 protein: CASNGGTYTEAFF

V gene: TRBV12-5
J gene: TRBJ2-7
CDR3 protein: CASGWGMGTAYEQYF

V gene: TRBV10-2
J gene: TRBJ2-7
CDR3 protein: CASSVQYEQYF

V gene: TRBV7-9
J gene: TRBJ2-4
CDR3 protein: CASSLGGQGIAKNIQYF

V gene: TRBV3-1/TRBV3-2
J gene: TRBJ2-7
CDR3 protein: CASSQEGYEQYF

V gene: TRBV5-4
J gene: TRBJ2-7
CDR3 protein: CASSLGQGSSYEQYF

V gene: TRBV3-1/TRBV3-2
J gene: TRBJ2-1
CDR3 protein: CASSPRDPNRNNEQFF

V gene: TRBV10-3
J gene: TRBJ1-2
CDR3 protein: CAISESRELQGKGYTF